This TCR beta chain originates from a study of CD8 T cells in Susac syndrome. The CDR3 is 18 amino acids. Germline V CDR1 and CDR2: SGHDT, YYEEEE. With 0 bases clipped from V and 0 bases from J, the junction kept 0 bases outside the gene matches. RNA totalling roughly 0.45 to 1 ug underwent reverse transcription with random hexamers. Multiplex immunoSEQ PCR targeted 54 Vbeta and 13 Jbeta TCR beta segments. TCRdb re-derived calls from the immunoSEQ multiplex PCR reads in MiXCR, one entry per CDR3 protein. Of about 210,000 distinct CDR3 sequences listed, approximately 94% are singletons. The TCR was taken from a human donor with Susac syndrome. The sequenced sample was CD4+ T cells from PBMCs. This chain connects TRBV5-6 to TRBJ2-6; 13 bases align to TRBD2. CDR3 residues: CASSLGLAGGSGANVLTF. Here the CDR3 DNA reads TGTGCCAGCAGCTTGGGACTAGCGGGGGGCTCTGGGGCCAACGTCCTGACTTTC.